The rows below give T cell receptor beta chains drawn from one sample of a study of vaccination and CD4 T cells after COVID-19. Using its own MiXCR run on the PCR reads, TCRdb lists one record per CDR3 protein. The sample carries just under 30,000 distinct CDR3 sequences, approximately 48% recorded once. The source material was CD4+ T cells from blood, sampled about 7 months after SARS-CoV-2 vaccination. These receptor sequences come from a human donor who had recovered from COVID-19. CDR3s leave out the opening cysteine and the closing phenylalanine or tryptophan. Some rows mark clone size as missing; the rest say once, few, many or name a class of expanded clone.

TRBJ2-1,few,TRBV20-1,SASSAGGPLNEQF
TRBJ2-1,once,TRBV20-1,SAPGQGGSNEQF
TRBJ1-5,NA,TRBV6-2/TRBV6-3,ASSYLRSNQPQH
TRBJ1-1,NA,TRBV28,ASIRGGVGNTEAF
TRBJ2-3,few,TRBV6-1,ASSETLAGGPTDTQY
TRBJ2-7,few,TRBV19,ASSIALGTEYEQY
TRBJ2-7,NA,TRBV7-6,ASSLFSGRAGEQY
TRBJ2-5,NA,TRBV12-3/TRBV12-4,ASSPQGGGSETQY
TRBJ1-5,NA,TRBV20-1,SATPRQRAAEPQH
TRBJ2-5,NA,TRBV20-1,SAYRGTNPEETQY
TRBJ1-5,NA,TRBV20-1,SALTGYSNQPQH
TRBJ2-3,NA,TRBV27,ASSQSGGGLAGEGAFTDTQY
TRBJ2-3,NA,TRBV20-1,SARDLTSGSADTQY
TRBJ1-2,few,TRBV19,ASSYNNYGYT
TRBJ2-3,NA,TRBV28,ASSTPDTQY
TRBJ2-5,once,TRBV11-2,ASSLAGQAETQY
TRBJ1-5,few,TRBV28,ASSSPPNQPQH
TRBJ2-1,NA,TRBV19,ASSIALAGENYNEQF
TRBJ2-5,NA,TRBV27,ASAWRRAGETQY
TRBJ2-2,NA,TRBV20-1,SARDPASGGFTGELF
TRBJ2-5,NA,TRBV7-3,ASSQGGGPQETQY
TRBJ2-2,NA,TRBV7-2,ASRHGRRGANTGELF
TRBJ2-7,NA,TRBV20-1,SARPGLAGGINEQY
TRBJ2-4,NA,TRBV7-2,ASSGWPPNKNIQY
TRBJ2-5,NA,TRBV20-1,SAREREGAETQY
TRBJ2-7,NA,TRBV6-6,ASSERGAYEQY
TRBJ2-6,NA,TRBV7-3,ASSLTAGAGANVLT
TRBJ2-3,few,TRBV24-1,ATSDLGLAGGSDTQY
TRBJ1-5,NA,TRBV6-1,ASSGTPNQPQH
TRBJ1-5,once,TRBV30,AWSVSGQVSNQPQH
TRBJ2-3,NA,TRBV28,ASSRGLAWSTDTRY
TRBJ1-2,NA,TRBV20-1,SASSPTEGYGYT
TRBJ2-3,NA,TRBV7-3,ASSLKGGLSTDTQY
TRBJ2-5,NA,TRBV28,ASRSQETQY
TRBJ1-2,NA,TRBV20-1,SARAPDRGVSGYT
TRBJ1-3,NA,TRBV7-9,ASSSQFRGRGNTIY
TRBJ2-7,NA,TRBV29-1,SVEETGDYEQY
TRBJ2-3,NA,TRBV6-4,ASSDGDLDTQY
TRBJ2-4,few,TRBV20-1,SATLKRYRGELAKNIQY
TRBJ2-3,once,TRBV24-1,ATSDPGGTGTSSKDTQY
TRBJ2-5,NA,TRBV6-1,ASSRLAGAETQY